A single sample gave rise to the 18 T cell receptor beta chains below, sequenced in a study of neoadjuvant anti-PD-1 for oral cavity cancer. Time point here: after neoadjuvant nivolumab, at surgical resection. Assay: immunoSEQ multiplex PCR; the TCRdb copy retains only in-frame clones and omits some. This repertoire shows some 70,000 clones, 70% to 90% found once; its top ten account for roughly 3.5%. This specimen was PBMCs, taken after nivolumab (anti-PD-1) treatment. The source is a person aged 40 to 85 with oral cavity squamous cell carcinoma.

In the case of this clone: The identical CDR3 is also encoded by other nucleotide sequences in the sample. The rearrangement links TRBV5-1 to TRBJ2-7; D possibly corresponds to TRBD2 (6 bases). Germline values: CDR1 SGHRS, CDR2 YFSETQ. Deletions cut 2 bases from V and 3 bases from J, with 12 bases between. CDR3 length equals 14 residues. This chain's CDR3 is CASSLGQGGYEQYF. The CDR3 DNA reads TGCGCCAGCAGCTTAGGGCAGGGAGGCTACGAGCAGTACTTC.

The genes are TRBV30 and TRBJ1-5; D is unresolved. The CDR3 totals 16 residues. V lost 0 bases to trimming and J lost 2 bases, with 14 bases between them. Germline V CDR1 and CDR2: GTSNPN, SVGIG (reference sequence). The CDR3: CAWSVGSSGGNQPQHF. In DNA, the CDR3 is TGTGCCTGGAGTGTAGGGTCCAGTGGCGGCAATCAGCCCCAGCATTTT.

V is TRBV9 and J is TRBJ2-7; D is unresolved. Trimming left V 3 bases short and J 6 bases short, with 13 bases between. Germline CDR1 and CDR2: SGDLS and YYNGEE. This CDR3 region has 13 residues. The CDR3 loop reads CASSGPYGAEQYF. The CDR3 bases are TGTGCCAGCAGCGGCCCATACGGTGCCGAGCAGTACTTC.

V is TRBV6-1 and J is TRBJ2-7; D call uncertain. CDR1 MNHNS and CDR2 SASEGT come from the germline V gene. V was cut by 5 bases and J by 4 bases, with 12 bases left in between. The CDR3 length is 13 residues. The CDR3 loop is CASSPIQLYEQYF. The CDR3 DNA reads as TGTGCCAGCAGTCCCATCCAACTATACGAGCAGTACTTC.

The rearrangement joins TRBV5-1 to TRBJ1-5, with D unresolved. V lost 0 bases and J 3 bases, leaving 10 bases between the germline ends. Per germline, CDR1 SGHRS and CDR2 YFSETQ. This CDR3 has 15 residues. The CDR3 DNA follows: TGCGCCAGCAGCTTGGGACCTGGGGACAATCAGCCCCAGCATTTT. This encodes CASSLGPGDNQPQHF.

J is TRBJ1-4 and V is TRBV30; weak D call: TRBD1 (5 bases). V shed 0 bases and J shed 8 bases, with 13 bases lying between them. This CDR3 spans 14 amino acids. CDR1 GTSNPN and CDR2 SVGIG come from the germline V gene (reference sequence). The CDR3, as DNA: TGTGCCTGGAGTGTAAAAGGGGCGGGGGAAAAACTGTTTTTT. Amino acid sequence: CAWSVKGAGEKLFF.

The chain couples TRBV7-8 to TRBJ2-3; 9 bases map to TRBD2. Germline CDR1 SGHVS, CDR2 FQNEAQ. V shed 4 bases, J shed 6 bases, and the junction held 14 bases outside the gene matches. This CDR3 is built from 17 residues. CDR3 loop: CASSWGVFSGRSDTQYF. CDR3 nucleotides: TGTGCCAGCAGCTGGGGGGTTTTTAGCGGGAGATCTGATACGCAGTATTTT.

This rearrangement joins TRBV6-5 to TRBJ1-1; weak D call: TRBD1 (6 bases). The CDR3 is made up of 15 amino acids. Trimming left V 4 bases short and J 7 bases short, with 19 bases between. Germline V gene lookup returns CDR1 MNHEY and CDR2 SVGAGI. CDR3 in DNA: TGTGCCAGCAGTTCTAATCCGGGACAAGCCATTGAAGCTTTCTTT. It is translated as CASSSNPGQAIEAFF.

This rearrangement joins TRBV7-9 to TRBJ1-4, with 9 bases matching TRBD1. The CDR3 extends over 14 amino acids. From germline, CDR1 is SEHNR and CDR2 FQNEAQ (reference sequence). J gave up 5 bases and V 5 bases, and 3 bases lay outside the gene matches. The CDR3 DNA reads TGTGCCAGCAGCGCAGGACAGGGGAATGAAAAACTGTTTTTT. Translating it yields CASSAGQGNEKLFF.

The V gene is TRBV7-9, the J gene TRBJ1-4, with D possibly being TRBD1 (5 bases). V was cut by 5 bases and J by 4 bases, with 14 bases left in between. Germline V gives CDR1 SEHNR, CDR2 FQNEAQ (reference sequence). This CDR3 spans 15 amino acids. The CDR3 DNA follows: TGTGCCAGCAGCCTGGGGGACGGATATAATGAAAAACTGTTTTTT. Translation gives CASSLGDGYNEKLFF.

The V call is TRBV11-2, the J call TRBJ1-2; D is undetermined. Germline V gives CDR1 SGHAT, CDR2 FQNNGV. The CDR3 covers 13 residues. V gave up 1 base and J gave up 7 bases, with 10 bases separating them. The CDR3 nucleotides read TGTGCCAGCAGCTTAGGTAGACGCTCTGGCTACACCTTC. Its translation is CASSLGRRSGYTF. Drawing the rest from reference TRBV11-2 and TRBJ1-2, the complete variable domain is EAGVAQSPRYKIIEKRQSVAFWCNPISGHATLYWYQQILGQGPKLLIQFQNNGVVDDSQLPKDRFSAERLKGVDSTLKIQPAKLEDSAVYLCASSLGRRSGYTFGSGTRLTVV.

The chain recombines TRBV2 with TRBJ2-5, with 8 nucleotides matching TRBD1. Looked up from germline, CDR1 is SNHLY and CDR2 is FYNNEI. After removal of 4 bases from V and 5 bases from J, the junction contained 9 bases not matched to a gene. This CDR3 has 15 residues. CDR3 nucleotides: TGTGCCAGCAGTGTTGATAGGACAGGGTTGGAGACCCAGTACTTC. It encodes CASSVDRTGLETQYF.

The V gene is TRBV11-3, the J gene TRBJ2-1, with D hard to call. Germline lookup yields CDR1 SGHNT and CDR2 YENEEA. CDR3 size: 14 residues. Trimming left V 2 bases short and J 7 bases short, with 12 bases between. The CDR3 nucleotides read TGTGCCAGCAGCTTATCTCCGGATGTTAATGAGCAGTTCTTC. Its protein product is CASSLSPDVNEQFF.

This chain connects TRBV21-1 to TRBJ2-3; the listed D gene, TRBD1, was not tested against the DNA. TRBV21-1 is tagged as a pseudogene. The CDR3 sequence is 16 residues long. As DNA, the CDR3 is TGTGCCAGCAGCAAAGTGCAGGGGCTGGTCACAGATACGCAGTATTTT. This encodes CASSKVQGLVTDTQYF.

The chain combines TRBV11-2 with TRBJ2-7; 7 bases match TRBD1. The CDR3 totals 15 residues. J gave up 0 bases and V 5 bases, and 7 bases lay outside the gene matches. Germline-derived CDR1 and CDR2 are SGHAT and FQNNGV. In DNA, the CDR3 is TGTGCCAGCAGCATCGGACAGGTCTCCTCCTACGAGCAGTACTTC. Protein: CASSIGQVSSYEQYF.

V gene TRBV6-1 combines with J gene TRBJ1-1, with 12 bases aligning to TRBD1. Trimming at V came to 3 bases and at J to 8 bases, leaving 10 bases not matched to a gene. The germline V gene has CDR1 MNHNS and CDR2 SASEGT. The CDR3 has 16 amino acids. The CDR3 DNA sequence: TGTGCCAGCAGTGATACGCCGGGACAGGGGGCCCTGGAAGCTTTCTTT. This sequence encodes CASSDTPGQGALEAFF.

The table lists this clone with a count of one. CDR3 residues: CAWGLADNEQFF. As DNA, the CDR3 is TGTGCCTGGGGACTAGCTGACAATGAGCAGTTCTTC. This chain uses TRBV30 with TRBJ2-1, with 8 bases matching TRBD2. The trim removed 5 bases at V and 5 bases at J, leaving 2 bases unmatched. There are 12 residues in the CDR3. Germline V gives CDR1 GTSNPN, CDR2 SVGIG (reference sequence).

V is TRBV5-6 and J is TRBJ1-2; D is possibly TRBD1 (6 bases). Germline-derived CDR1 and CDR2 are SGHDT and YYEEEE. There are 14 residues in the CDR3. V was shortened by 4 bases and J by 3 bases, with 13 bases between the two germline ends. CDR3 DNA: TGTGCCAGCAGCCCACCGACAGGTTACTATGGCTACACCTTC. It translates to CASSPPTGYYGYTF.